This T cell receptor beta chain is drawn from a study of blood T cells in healthy people across ages. This CDR3 comprises 14 residues. V dropped 7 bases and J dropped 2 bases, with 15 bases sitting between them. Germline V CDR1 and CDR2: MNHNS, SASEGT. This clonotype came up many times. Its antigen is unidentified. General study results and limits: Relative to aged donors, long-lived donors carried more naive CD4+ cells and displayed higher diversity. Age advanced and TCR beta diversity per million T cells fell, roughly linearly.

A J-beta primer mix and a sample-barcoded 5' primer were used in a second PCR of roughly 6 to 11 cycles. Every sample returned 3 million or more CDR3-containing paired-end reads. TCRdb reprocessed the 5' RACE reads via MiXCR and lists one record per CDR3 protein. This table holds about 590,000 distinct CDR3 sequences, 25% to 35% found once. The genes are TRBV6-1 and TRBJ2-7; D might be TRBD1 or TRBD2, each matching 5 bases. Source material: blood. The sequence was collected from a woman older than 75 in good health. CDR3 region: CASTGALGAYEQYF. As DNA, the CDR3 is TGTGCCAGCACCGGGGCCTTAGGGGCCTACGAGCAGTACTTC.